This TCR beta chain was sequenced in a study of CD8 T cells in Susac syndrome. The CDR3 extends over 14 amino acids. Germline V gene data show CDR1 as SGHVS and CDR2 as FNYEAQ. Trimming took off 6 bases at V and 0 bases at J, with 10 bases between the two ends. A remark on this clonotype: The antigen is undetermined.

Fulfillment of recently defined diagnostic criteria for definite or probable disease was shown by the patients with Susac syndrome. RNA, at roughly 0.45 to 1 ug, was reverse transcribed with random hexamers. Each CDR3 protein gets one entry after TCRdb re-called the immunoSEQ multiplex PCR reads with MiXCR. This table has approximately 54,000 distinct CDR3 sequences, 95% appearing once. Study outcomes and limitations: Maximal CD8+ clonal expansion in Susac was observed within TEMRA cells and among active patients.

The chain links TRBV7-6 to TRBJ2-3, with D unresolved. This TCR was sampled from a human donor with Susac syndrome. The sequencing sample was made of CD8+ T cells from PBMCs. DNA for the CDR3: TGTGCCAGCAGGGAAGACCCTAGCACAGATACGCAGTATTTT. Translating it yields CASREDPSTDTQYF.